This TCR beta chain comes out of a study of cytomegalovirus exposure and HLA in healthy donors. Findings and caveats of the study: Later on, analysis showed that most CMV-associated TCR beta chains appeared to be HLA-restricted. Cytomegalovirus-associated TCR beta chains were listed, numbering 150 to 200.

The PCR made use of 60 Vbeta and 13 Jbeta primers. In the original analysis: Later reanalysis found around 80 million unique TCR beta chains, roughly 10 million of them shared. Assay used: immunoSEQ multiplex PCR; TCRdb lists only in-frame clones, some missing. The DNA gave D and trimming, while V, J and clone size come from that table. Among 95,000 to 150,000 clones listed, 65% to 80% were seen once. Concerning this clone itself: Its antigen is unknown.

The V gene's germline CDR1 is SQVTM and CDR2 ANQGSEA. This CDR3 has 13 residues. V was pared by 1 base and J by 2 bases, with 0 bases of the junction left unmatched. This TCR was sampled from a man aged 18 to 30 in good health and CMV-seropositive. Sequenced material: PBMCs. This chain joins TRBV29-1 and TRBJ2-7; 9 bases match TRBD1. As DNA, the CDR3 is TGCAGCGTTGAAGGACAGGGGGCCTACGAGCAGTACTTC. Translation gives CSVEGQGAYEQYF.